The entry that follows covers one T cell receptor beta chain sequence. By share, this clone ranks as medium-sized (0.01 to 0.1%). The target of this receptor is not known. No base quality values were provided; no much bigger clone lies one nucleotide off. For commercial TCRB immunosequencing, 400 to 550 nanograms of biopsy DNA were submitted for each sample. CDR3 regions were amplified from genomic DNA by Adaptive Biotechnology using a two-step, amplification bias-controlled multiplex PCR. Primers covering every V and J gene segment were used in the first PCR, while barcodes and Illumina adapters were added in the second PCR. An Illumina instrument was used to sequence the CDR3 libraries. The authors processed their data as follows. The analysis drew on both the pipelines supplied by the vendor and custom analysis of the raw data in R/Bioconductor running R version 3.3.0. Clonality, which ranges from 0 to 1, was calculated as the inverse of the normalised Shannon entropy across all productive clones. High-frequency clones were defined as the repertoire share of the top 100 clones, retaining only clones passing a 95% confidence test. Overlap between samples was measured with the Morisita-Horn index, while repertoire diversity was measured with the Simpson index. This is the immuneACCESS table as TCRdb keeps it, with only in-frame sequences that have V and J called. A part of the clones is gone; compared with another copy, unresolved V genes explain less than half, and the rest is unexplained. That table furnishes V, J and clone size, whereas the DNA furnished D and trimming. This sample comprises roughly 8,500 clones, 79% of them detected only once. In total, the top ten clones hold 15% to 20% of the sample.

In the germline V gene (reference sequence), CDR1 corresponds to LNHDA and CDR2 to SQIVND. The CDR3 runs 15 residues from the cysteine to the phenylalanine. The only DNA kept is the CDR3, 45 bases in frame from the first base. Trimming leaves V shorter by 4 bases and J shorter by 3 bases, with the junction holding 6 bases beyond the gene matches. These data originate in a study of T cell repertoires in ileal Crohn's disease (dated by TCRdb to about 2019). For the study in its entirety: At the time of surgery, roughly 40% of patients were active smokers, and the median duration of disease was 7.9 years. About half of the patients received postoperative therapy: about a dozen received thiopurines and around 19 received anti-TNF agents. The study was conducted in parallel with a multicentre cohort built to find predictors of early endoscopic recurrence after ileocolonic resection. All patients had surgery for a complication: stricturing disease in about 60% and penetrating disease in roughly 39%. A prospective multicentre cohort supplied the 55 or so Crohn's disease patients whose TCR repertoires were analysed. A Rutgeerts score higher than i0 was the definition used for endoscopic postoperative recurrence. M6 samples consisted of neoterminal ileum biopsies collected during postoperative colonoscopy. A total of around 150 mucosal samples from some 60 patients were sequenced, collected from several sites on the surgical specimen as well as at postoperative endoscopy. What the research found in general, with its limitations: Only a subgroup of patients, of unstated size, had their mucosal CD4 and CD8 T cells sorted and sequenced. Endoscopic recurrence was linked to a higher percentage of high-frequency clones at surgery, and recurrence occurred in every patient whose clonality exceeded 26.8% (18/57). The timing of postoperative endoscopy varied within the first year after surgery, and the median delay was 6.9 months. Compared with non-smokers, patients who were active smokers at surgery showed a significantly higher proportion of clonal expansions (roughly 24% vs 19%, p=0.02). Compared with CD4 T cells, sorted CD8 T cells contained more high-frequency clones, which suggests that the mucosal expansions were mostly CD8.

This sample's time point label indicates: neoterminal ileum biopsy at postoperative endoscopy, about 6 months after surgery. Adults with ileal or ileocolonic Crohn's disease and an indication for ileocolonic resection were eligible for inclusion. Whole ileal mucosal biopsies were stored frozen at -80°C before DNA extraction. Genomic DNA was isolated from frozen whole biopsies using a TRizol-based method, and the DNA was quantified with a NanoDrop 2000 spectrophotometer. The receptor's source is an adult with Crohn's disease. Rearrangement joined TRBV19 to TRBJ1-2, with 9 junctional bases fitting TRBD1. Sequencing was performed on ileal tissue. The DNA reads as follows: TGTGCCAGTAGTAACACAGGGGGCTGGGACTATGGCTACACCTTC. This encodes CASSNTGGWDYGYTF.